One sample yielded the 21 T cell receptor beta chains listed below, sequenced in a study of OX40 agonist ivuxolimab in advanced cancers. The method was immunoSEQ multiplex PCR; TCRdb's version includes in-frame clones alone and lacks a portion of them. This table holds 60,000 to 65,000 clones, roughly 86% found once. Sequenced here: CD4+ or CD8+ T cells sorted from blood, sampled in a trial of the OX40 agonist ivuxolimab. The receptors originated from an adult with an advanced solid tumor such as melanoma, head and neck, liver or kidney cancer.

The chain joins TRBV11-1 to TRBJ2-1; TRBD2 matches 13 bases. V dropped 4 bases and J dropped 8; count of bases not matched to a gene: 5. CDR1 is SGHAT and CDR2 is FQDESV in the germline V gene (reference sequence). The CDR3 is 15 amino acids. The CDR3 coding sequence is TGTGCCAGCAGCTCCCCCGGACTAGCGGGAGATGAGCAGTTCTTC. Amino acids: CASSSPGLAGDEQFF.

This chain connects TRBV2 to TRBJ1-2; no definite D call. Germline CDR1 and CDR2: SNHLY and FYNNEI. The CDR3 is 13 amino acids. V was cut by 2 bases and J by 2 bases, with 6 bases left in between. DNA for the CDR3: TGTGCCAGCAGTGAATCCGGAAACTATGGCTACACCTTC. It translates to CASSESGNYGYTF.

The chain couples TRBV2 to TRBJ1-6; 9 nucleotides align to TRBD1. Per the germline V gene, CDR1 is SNHLY and CDR2 is FYNNEI. The J segment lost 9 bases and the V segment lost 5 bases, leaving 8 bases of the junction unmatched. There are 15 residues in the CDR3. The CDR3 protein is CASSQQGARGSPLHF. The CDR3 coding sequence is TGTGCCAGCAGTCAACAGGGGGCGCGCGGTTCACCCCTCCACTTT.

The chain uses TRBV7-6 and TRBJ1-2; D not certain. This CDR3 region has 15 residues. Trimming cost V 5 bases and J 8 bases, with 21 bases left between them. Germline V gives CDR1 SGHVS, CDR2 FNYEAQ. The CDR3 reads CASSRKDFASGGYTF. The CDR3 region has the DNA TGTGCCAGCAGCCGGAAGGATTTTGCTTCTGGCGGCTACACCTTC. Drawing the rest from reference TRBV7-6 and TRBJ1-2, the complete variable domain is GAGVSQSPRYKVTKRGQDVALRCDPISGHVSLYWYRQALGQGPEFLTYFNYEAQQDKSGLPNDRFSAERPEGSISTLTIQRTEQRDSAMYRCASSRKDFASGGYTFGSGTRLTVV.

V gene TRBV5-1 combines with J gene TRBJ2-1; D possibly matches TRBD1 or TRBD2 (5 bases each). The CDR3 consists of 16 residues. V was pared by 0 bases and J by 3 bases, with 13 bases between. The V gene's germline CDR1 is SGHRS and CDR2 YFSETQ. The CDR3 region is CASSLVPGTLYNEQFF. Written as DNA, the CDR3 is TGCGCCAGCAGCTTGGTTCCCGGGACGCTCTACAATGAGCAGTTCTTC. The variable domain in full, with the rest retrieved from reference TRBV5-1 and TRBJ2-1, is KAGVTQTPRYLIKTRGQQVTLSCSPISGHRSVSWYQQTPGQGLQFLFEYFSETQRNKGNFPGRFSGRQFSNSRSEMNVSTLELGDSALYLCASSLVPGTLYNEQFFGPGTRLTVL.

The chain couples TRBV30 to TRBJ1-4; no reliable D call. V lost 4 bases and J lost 0, with 9 bases in between. CDR3 length equals 14 residues. CDR1 GTSNPN and CDR2 SVGIG come from the germline V gene (reference sequence). The CDR3 DNA reads as TGTGCCTGGAAGCAGTCTGCAACTAATGAAAAACTGTTTTTT. The encoded protein is CAWKQSATNEKLFF.

This clone was observed a single time. J is TRBJ2-7 and V is TRBV7-2; the match to TRBD2 covers 10 bases. Germline V CDR1 and CDR2: SGHTA, FQGNSA. The J segment lost 3 bases and the V segment lost 3 bases, leaving 2 bases of the junction unmatched. The CDR3 runs 14 residues. The CDR3 spells CASSFGTSDYEQYF. The CDR3 DNA is TGTGCCAGCAGCTTTGGGACTAGCGACTACGAGCAGTACTTC.

The gene calls are TRBV19 and TRBJ2-5, with 11 positions matching TRBD2. With 3 bases clipped from V and 5 bases from J, the junction kept 14 bases outside the gene matches. The CDR3 has 18 residues. Germline V lookup: CDR1 LNHDA, CDR2 SQIVND (reference sequence). The CDR3 DNA reads as TGTGCCAGTAGTATCCGTCCGGATCTAGCGGGAGGCGGGGAGACCCAGTACTTC. Its translation: CASSIRPDLAGGGETQYF.

The chain employs TRBV7-9 and TRBJ2-1; 9 nucleotides align to TRBD1. The CDR3 spans 16 residues. Losses at the gene ends were 5 bases for V and 3 bases for J; bases not matched to a gene: 8. Per the germline V gene, CDR1 is SEHNR and CDR2 is FQNEAQ (reference sequence). CDR3 nucleotides: TGTGCCAGCAGCACACCGGGACAGGGCCACTACAATGAGCAGTTCTTC. Protein: CASSTPGQGHYNEQFF.

CDR3 protein: CASSVGTDTQYF. Here the CDR3 DNA reads TGTGCCAGCAGCGTCGGCACAGATACGCAGTATTTT. V gene TRBV9 combines with J gene TRBJ2-3; the D is unclear. Between the trimmed V and J ends, which lost 2 bases and 1 base, there was a span of 2 bases. Germline assignment: CDR1 SGDLS and CDR2 YYNGEE. This CDR3 spans 12 amino acids.

As DNA, the CDR3 is TGTGCCAGCTCACCAGTGGCAGGGGGCTTGGTAGACTATGGCTACACCTTC. Protein product: CASSPVAGGLVDYGYTF. The rearrangement links TRBV18 to TRBJ1-2; 8 bases align to TRBD1. Germline V gene sequence: CDR1 KGHSH, CDR2 LQKENI. This CDR3 is 17 amino acids long. Trimming removed 2 bases from V and 3 bases from J; junction bases left unmatched: 11.

The CDR3 DNA sequence: TGCGCCAGCAGCTTATGGCAGGGGGAGCGAGCTTTCTTT. It specifies CASSLWQGERAFF. The rearrangement uses TRBV5-1 and TRBJ1-1, with 7 bases matching TRBD1. The CDR3 loop spans 13 amino acids. CDR1 and CDR2 (germline): SGHRS, YFSETQ. J was trimmed by 10 bases and V by 2 bases; bases with no gene match: 8. Combining the CDR3 with reference TRBV5-1 and TRBJ1-1 gives the whole variable domain KAGVTQTPRYLIKTRGQQVTLSCSPISGHRSVSWYQQTPGQGLQFLFEYFSETQRNKGNFPGRFSGRQFSNSRSEMNVSTLELGDSALYLCASSLWQGERAFFGQGTRLTVV.

This chain joins TRBV7-6 and TRBJ1-2; 8 bases are shared with TRBD1. Germline CDR1 is SGHVS and CDR2 is FNYEAQ. Germline trimming cut 1 base from V and 4 bases from J; bases unmatched to any gene: 5. The CDR3 is made up of 15 amino acids. The CDR3: CASSLGTGGTYGYTF. CDR3 DNA sequence: TGTGCCAGCAGCTTAGGAACAGGGGGGACCTATGGCTACACCTTC.

CDR3 protein: CASSQEEGRPNQPQHF. CDR3 bases: TGTGCCAGCAGCCAAGAGGAGGGCCGCCCAAATCAGCCCCAGCATTTT. The chain carries TRBV4-2 and TRBJ1-5; no firm D call. Trimming took 0 bases from V and 4 from J, leaving 13 bases between them. Germline V lookup: CDR1 LGHNA, CDR2 YNFKEQ. The CDR3 is 16 residues long.

The CDR3 sequence: CASSSSGQGTSPLHF. The CDR3 DNA reads as TGTGCCAGCAGCTCCTCGGGACAGGGGACTTCACCCCTCCACTTT. The chain uses TRBV7-8 and TRBJ1-6; 10 nucleotides agree with TRBD1. The V gene's germline CDR1 is SGHVS and CDR2 FQNEAQ. The CDR3 consists of 15 residues. V was pared by 4 bases and J by 9 bases, with 6 bases of the junction left unmatched.

The V call is TRBV11-2, the J call TRBJ2-3; perhaps TRBD2 as D (6 bases). The CDR3 covers 13 residues. The germline CDR1 and CDR2 sequences are SGHAT and FQNNGV. Trimming removed 0 bases from V and 6 bases from J, with 7 bases in between. The chain's CDR3 is CASSLDRGDTQYF. CDR3 nucleotides: TGTGCCAGCAGCTTAGATCGGGGGGATACGCAGTATTTT.

This chain links TRBV28 with TRBJ1-1, with 12 bases identical to TRBD1. The CDR3 is 16 residues long. Per the germline V gene, CDR1 is MDHEN and CDR2 is SYDVKM. J gave up 5 bases and V 6 bases, and 10 bases lay outside the gene matches. This chain's CDR3 is CASRPRGQGANTEAFF. In DNA form, the CDR3 reads TGTGCCAGCAGGCCCAGGGGACAGGGGGCGAATACTGAAGCTTTCTTT.

This clone came up a few times. The chain carries TRBV7-6 and TRBJ1-6, with D uncertain. CDR1 and CDR2 from the germline V gene are SGHVS and FNYEAQ. The CDR3 contains 14 residues. V lost 2 bases to trimming and J lost 7 bases, with 9 bases between them. The CDR3, as DNA: TGTGCCAGCAGCTTACAAGGACCAAATTCACCCCTCCACTTT. It is translated as CASSLQGPNSPLHF.

The rearrangement uses TRBV5-1 and TRBJ2-1, with D unclear. Deletions cut 0 bases from V and 9 bases from J, with 16 bases between. The CDR3 length is 15 residues. CDR1 and CDR2 (germline): SGHRS, YFSETQ. The CDR3 DNA reads as TGCGCCAGCAGCTTGGAGGATAATCGTGTCAGTGAGCAGTTCTTC. This gives the protein CASSLEDNRVSEQFF.

The gene calls are TRBV10-2 and TRBJ2-1; 8 bases agree with TRBD2. The CDR3 length is 15 residues. The V and J ends lost 6 bases and 0 bases, in that order; junction bases with no gene match: 4. CDR1 is WSHSY, CDR2 SAAADI, per germline. CDR3 sequence (DNA): TGCGCCAGCAGCCAGGGGACTAGCTCCTACAATGAGCAGTTCTTC. It translates to CASSQGTSSYNEQFF.

The V gene is TRBV9, the J gene TRBJ2-1; D call uncertain. V was trimmed by 2 bases and J by 4 bases, leaving 13 bases between them. The CDR3 has 15 residues. Germline V gene sequence: CDR1 SGDLS, CDR2 YYNGEE. The CDR3 loop reads CASSVLSIQYNEQFF. The CDR3 bases are TGTGCCAGCAGCGTCCTTTCTATTCAGTACAATGAGCAGTTCTTC.